Following are 32 T cell receptor beta chains from one sample sequenced in a study of OX40 agonist ivuxolimab in advanced cancers. Using immunoSEQ multiplex PCR, the repertoire was profiled, and TCRdb retains in-frame clones only, with some absent. Seen here are over 45,000 clones, roughly three quarters observed once, and the top ten hold about 1%. The sequenced sample was CD4+ or CD8+ T cells sorted from blood, obtained in a trial of the OX40 agonist ivuxolimab. The receptors originated from an adult with an advanced solid tumor such as melanoma, head and neck, liver or kidney cancer.

DNA for the CDR3: TGTGCCATCAGGACAGGCCTAAGGGACTACGAGCAGTACTTC. Amino acids: CAIRTGLRDYEQYF. J is TRBJ2-7 and V is TRBV10-3; the D gene is possibly TRBD1 (6 bases). Per germline, CDR1 ENHRY and CDR2 SYGVKD. The ends were cut back, 6 bases at V and 3 bases at J, with 15 bases in the middle. There are 14 residues in the CDR3.

This clone appeared a few times. V usage is TRBV6-1 and J usage is TRBJ1-2; TRBD1 matches at 8 bases. J was trimmed by 3 bases and V by 6 bases; bases with no gene match: 3. Germline V lookup: CDR1 MNHNS, CDR2 SASEGT. The CDR3 sequence is 13 residues long. The CDR3 is CASRTTGDYGYTF. CDR3 bases: TGTGCCAGCAGGACGACAGGGGACTATGGCTACACCTTC.

This clone appeared a few times. V is TRBV12-5 and J is TRBJ1-1, with D perhaps TRBD1 (6 bases). This CDR3 region has 14 residues. CDR1 and CDR2 from the germline V gene are LGHNT and FRNRAP. Between the trimmed V and J ends, which lost 7 bases and 7 bases, there was a span of 19 bases. The CDR3 DNA reads TGTGCTAGTGCCCTGAGGGAAGGGGGGCTTGAAGCTTTCTTT. Its protein product is CASALREGGLEAFF.

The genes are TRBV5-8 and TRBJ2-2; 7 bases are a match to TRBD2. The CDR3 length is 17 residues. CDR1 and CDR2 from the germline V gene are SGHTS and YDEGEE. J was trimmed by 4 bases and V by 4 bases; bases with no gene match: 13. The CDR3 here is CASSNFLAVVGTGELFF. The CDR3 coding sequence is TGTGCCAGCAGCAACTTTCTAGCGGTGGTTGGCACCGGGGAGCTGTTTTTT.

CDR3 in amino acids: CASSLYGYTF. CDR3 sequence (DNA): TGTGCCAGCAGCCTTTATGGCTACACCTTC. The chain links TRBV6-6 to TRBJ1-2; D unresolved. The CDR3 has 10 residues. Germline values: CDR1 MNHNY, CDR2 SVGAGI (reference sequence). The V end lost 6 bases, the J end lost 5 bases, and 4 bases lay between the germline ends.

This clone was counted between two and nine times. The V and J genes are TRBV5-1 and TRBJ2-2; a possible D gene is TRBD1 (5 bases). The CDR3 covers 15 residues. Per germline, CDR1 SGHRS and CDR2 YFSETQ. V was pared by 4 bases and J by 0 bases, with 10 bases between. The CDR3 sequence is CASSKGVANTGELFF. Written as DNA, the CDR3 is TGCGCCAGCAGCAAAGGGGTCGCGAACACCGGGGAGCTGTTTTTT.

This rearrangement joins TRBV6-5 to TRBJ1-2; the D gene is possibly TRBD1 (5 bases). V was cut by 0 bases and J by 3 bases, with 8 bases left in between. The CDR3 runs 14 residues. Germline values: CDR1 MNHEY, CDR2 SVGAGI. The CDR3 here is CASSYSGGDYGYTF. As DNA, the CDR3 is TGTGCCAGCAGTTACTCGGGGGGAGACTATGGCTACACCTTC.

This sequence joins TRBV14 and TRBJ1-1, with 11 bases identical to TRBD1. The CDR3 runs 15 residues. J gave up 5 bases and V 1 base, and 3 bases lay outside the gene matches. CDR1 is SGHDN and CDR2 is FVKESK in the germline V gene. In DNA form, the CDR3 reads TGTGCCAGCAGCCAAGTCGGACAGGGGGCAACTGAAGCTTTCTTT. This gives the protein CASSQVGQGATEAFF. The whole variable domain, remainder taken from reference TRBV14 and TRBJ1-1, is EAGVTQFPSHSVIEKGQTVTLRCDPISGHDNLYWYRRVMGKEIKFLLHFVKESKQDESGMPNNRFLAERTGGTYSTLKVQPAELEDSGVYFCASSQVGQGATEAFFGQGTRLTVV.

This clone was seen only a few times. The chain joins TRBV10-3 to TRBJ1-2; D gene ambiguous. V lost 0 bases and J 0 bases, leaving 5 bases between the germline ends. The germline V gene encodes CDR1 ENHRY and CDR2 SYGVKD. The CDR3 is 14 residues long. CDR3 residues: CAISESLANYGYTF. The CDR3 DNA is TGTGCCATCAGTGAGTCCCTAGCTAACTATGGCTACACCTTC.

The V gene is TRBV9, the J gene TRBJ2-3, with 7 bases matching TRBD2. Germline assignment: CDR1 SGDLS and CDR2 YYNGEE. V shed 5 bases, J shed 4 bases, and the junction held 10 bases outside the gene matches. The CDR3 loop spans 15 amino acids. CDR3 protein: CASRHGLENADTQYF. The CDR3 nucleotides read TGTGCCAGCAGGCACGGACTAGAGAACGCAGATACGCAGTATTTT.

The V call is TRBV30, the J call TRBJ2-7, with D unclear. The CDR3 extends over 11 amino acids. Germline V gene lookup returns CDR1 GTSNPN and CDR2 SVGIG (reference sequence). V lost 2 bases and J lost 3, with 5 bases in between. In DNA form, the CDR3 reads TGTGCCTGGAGTTCTAACTACGAGCAGTACTTC. Translating gives CAWSSNYEQYF.

The gene calls are TRBV5-1 and TRBJ2-5; D is undetermined. Germline V gives CDR1 SGHRS, CDR2 YFSETQ. Trimming stripped 0 bases from V and 3 bases from J, with 9 bases between. The CDR3 contains 14 residues. The CDR3 DNA follows: TGCGCCAGCAGCTTGGTTCCCACTGAAGAGACCCAGTACTTC. It encodes CASSLVPTEETQYF.

The V gene is TRBV2, the J gene TRBJ2-7; D is possibly TRBD1 or TRBD2 (5 bases each). V was pared by 7 bases and J by 4 bases, with 26 bases between. This CDR3 has 17 amino acids. Germline V gene sequence: CDR1 SNHLY, CDR2 FYNNEI. The CDR3 loop reads CASNRDPSLGAWYEQYF. The CDR3 DNA sequence: TGTGCCAGCAACCGGGACCCCTCCTTAGGGGCCTGGTACGAGCAGTACTTC.

CDR3 DNA sequence: TGTGCCAGCAGTTTTAGGGGGCAGTACACGGGGACGGGTCCTGAAGCTTTCTTT. Its translation: CASSFRGQYTGTGPEAFF. This chain joins TRBV28 and TRBJ1-1; 7 bases line up with TRBD1. Trimming cost V 3 bases and J 6 bases; bases outside gene matches: 19. The CDR3 is made up of 18 amino acids. Per germline, CDR1 MDHEN and CDR2 SYDVKM.

The rearrangement uses TRBV4-1 and TRBJ2-5, with 10 bases fitting TRBD2. V dropped 2 bases and J dropped 2; count of bases not matched to a gene: 8. The CDR3 sequence is 17 residues long. Germline V lookup: CDR1 MGHRA, CDR2 YSYEKL. The CDR3 here is CASSQSTSGTGQETQYF. CDR3 nucleotide sequence: TGCGCCAGCAGCCAAAGCACTAGCGGGACGGGGCAAGAGACCCAGTACTTC.

This sequence joins TRBV7-6 and TRBJ2-5; D remains unclear. The CDR3 is 13 residues long. V was cut by 5 bases and J by 2 bases, with 9 bases left in between. Germline V gene sequence: CDR1 SGHVS, CDR2 FNYEAQ. The CDR3 DNA reads as TGTGCCAGCAGCCAAGGACGGCAAGAGACCCAGTACTTC. Translated: CASSQGRQETQYF.

The V gene is TRBV6-4, the J gene TRBJ2-2; 11 nucleotides line up with TRBD1. This CDR3 spans 15 amino acids. V shed 6 bases and J 3 bases; nucleotides not matched to a gene: 3. Germline V lookup: CDR1 MRHNA, CDR2 SNTAGT. Here the CDR3 DNA reads TGTGCCAGCAGCCCGGGACAGGGGGACACCGGGGAGCTGTTTTTT. This sequence encodes CASSPGQGDTGELFF.

V gene TRBV11-1 combines with J gene TRBJ2-3, with 10 nucleotides matching TRBD2. Germline V gives CDR1 SGHAT, CDR2 FQDESV (reference sequence). The CDR3 consists of 15 residues. V was clipped by 2 bases and J by 3 bases; unmatched bases: 2. The CDR3 loop is CASSLLAGVTDTQYF. The DNA of the CDR3 is TGTGCCAGCAGCTTACTAGCGGGGGTAACAGATACGCAGTATTTT.

V is TRBV7-8 and J is TRBJ2-1; perhaps TRBD2 as D (5 bases). The CDR3 has 14 residues. The V and J ends lost 0 bases and 9 bases respectively, with 12 bases between them. Germline lookup yields CDR1 SGHVS and CDR2 FQNEAQ. CDR3 nucleotide sequence: TGTGCCAGCAGCTTAGCAGGACTTTTTCGTGAGCAGTTCTTC. It specifies CASSLAGLFREQFF.

This chain uses TRBV11-2 with TRBJ2-5; D is undetermined. The DNA matches TRBJ2-7 better at its end, which makes the J call doubtful. Germline CDR1 reads SGHAT; CDR2 reads FQNNGV. The CDR3 extends over 18 amino acids. For the CDR3, the DNA is TGTGCCAGCAGCTTATCGTCCCAGACATTTCTTGACCCCTACGAGCAGTACTTC. This codes for CASSLSSQTFLDPYEQYF.

The chain employs TRBV2 and TRBJ1-5; the D is unclear. The CDR3 consists of 15 residues. Germline V gives CDR1 SNHLY, CDR2 FYNNEI. Trimming shortened V by 4 bases and J by 0 bases, and 10 bases separated the two germline ends. CDR3 coding DNA: TGTGCCAGCAGTGTGGATCGGTATAGCAATCAGCCCCAGCATTTT. Translating it yields CASSVDRYSNQPQHF.

The chain carries TRBV4-2 and TRBJ2-7; tentatively, D is TRBD1 (5 bases). V was shortened by 0 bases and J by 4 bases, with 13 bases between the two germline ends. The CDR3 loop spans 15 amino acids. The germline CDR1 and CDR2 sequences are LGHNA and YNFKEQ. DNA of the CDR3: TGTGCCAGCAGCCAAGATCTAGGGGCATGGTACGAGCAGTACTTC. Its protein product is CASSQDLGAWYEQYF.

This clone was seen only once. The V and J genes are TRBV2 and TRBJ2-3; TRBD1 aligns across 10 bases. The ends lost 6 bases at V and 0 bases at J; junction bases unmatched: 9. The length of the CDR3 is 17 residues. In germline, CDR1 is SNHLY, CDR2 FYNNEI. This CDR3 reads CASRRQGAPTSTDTQYF. The CDR3 DNA reads as TGTGCCAGCAGGAGACAGGGGGCGCCGACTAGCACAGATACGCAGTATTTT. The full variable domain, completed using reference TRBV2 and TRBJ2-3, is EPEVTQTPSHQVTQMGQEVILRCVPISNHLYFYWYRQILGQKVEFLVSFYNNEISEKSEIFDDQFSVERPDGSNFTLKIRSTKLEDSAMYFCASRRQGAPTSTDTQYFGPGTRLTVL.

This chain connects TRBV5-1 to TRBJ1-1; 12 nucleotides line up with TRBD1. The CDR3 covers 18 residues. Germline CDR1 reads SGHRS; CDR2 reads YFSETQ. V shed 3 bases and J 0 bases; nucleotides not matched to a gene: 9. The CDR3 sequence: CASSSTPGQGAMNTEAFF. The CDR3 region has the DNA TGCGCCAGCAGCTCAACCCCGGGACAGGGGGCCATGAACACTGAAGCTTTCTTT.

This CDR3 reads CASRTGANVLTF. CDR3 DNA: TGCGCCAGCCGGACTGGGGCCAACGTCCTGACTTTC. This chain connects TRBV5-1 to TRBJ2-6; D is ambiguous. The ends were cut back, 7 bases at V and 2 bases at J, with 4 bases in the middle. Germline CDR1 is SGHRS and CDR2 is YFSETQ. This CDR3 is built from 12 residues.

This clone has just one count. The chain has TRBV19 and TRBJ1-3; no firm D call. Trimming took 5 bases from V and 0 from J, leaving 11 bases between them. Germline values: CDR1 LNHDA, CDR2 SQIVND (reference sequence). The CDR3 runs to 15 residues. CDR3 sequence (DNA): TGTGCCAGTAGTCCTTACCGGAGCTCTGGAAACACCATATATTTT. This codes for CASSPYRSSGNTIYF.

This clone occurred a few times. Sequence at one end of the junction differs from germline and may be a read error. This rearrangement joins TRBV7-9 to TRBJ1-5; no definite D call. CDR3 length: 11 amino acids. Germline values: CDR1 SEHNR, CDR2 FQNEAQ (reference sequence). DNA for the CDR3: TGTGCCAGCAGGCCCGAGGCGGCTCCTTCTTTT. Its protein product is CASRPEAAPSF.

The chain joins TRBV5-1 to TRBJ2-7; D not resolved. The CDR3 extends over 13 amino acids. Trimming pared 0 bases from V and 0 bases from J, leaving 4 bases between. Germline CDR1 and CDR2: SGHRS and YFSETQ. CDR3 bases: TGCGCCAGCAGCTTGGACAACTCCTACGAGCAGTACTTC. Amino acids: CASSLDNSYEQYF.

This clone was counted once. The rearrangement joins TRBV6-1 to TRBJ1-3; D not certain. CDR1 MNHNS and CDR2 SASEGT come from the germline V gene. Trimming removed 4 bases from V and 4 bases from J, with 11 bases in between. This CDR3 region has 14 residues. The CDR3 DNA reads TGTGCCAGCAGTGGCCCTCCGACGGGAAACACCATATATTTT. Translating it yields CASSGPPTGNTIYF.

This chain uses TRBV30 with TRBJ1-1; D is unresolved. This CDR3 is 13 amino acids long. With 2 bases removed from V and 6 bases from J, the gap between germline ends came to 13 bases. In germline, CDR1 is GTSNPN, CDR2 SVGIG (reference sequence). CDR3 protein: CAWSRGPASEAFF. The CDR3 DNA sequence: TGTGCCTGGAGTCGAGGACCGGCATCTGAAGCTTTCTTT.

The chain recombines TRBV7-3 with TRBJ2-3; tentatively, D is TRBD2 (6 bases). V lost 0 bases and J 4 bases, leaving 20 bases between the germline ends. This CDR3 region has 18 residues. Per germline, CDR1 SGHTA and CDR2 FQGTGA. This chain's CDR3 is CASSLTDGRLASADTQYF. DNA of the CDR3: TGTGCCAGCAGCTTAACTGACGGACGGCTAGCGTCAGCAGATACGCAGTATTTT.

This clone was counted between two and nine times. The chain links TRBV30 to TRBJ1-1, with D unresolved. This CDR3 comprises 13 residues. Per the germline V gene, CDR1 is GTSNPN and CDR2 is SVGIG (reference sequence). Trimming stripped 4 bases from V and 0 bases from J, with 9 bases between. The CDR3 spells CAWTRELNTEAFF. Written as DNA, the CDR3 is TGTGCCTGGACAAGGGAGCTGAACACTGAAGCTTTCTTT. Complete variable domain (other parts from reference TRBV30 and TRBJ1-1): SQTIHQWPATLVQPVGSPLSLECTVEGTSNPNLYWYRQAAGRGLQLLFYSVGIGQISSEVPQNLSASRPQDRQFILSSKKLLLSDSGFYLCAWTRELNTEAFFGQGTRLTVV.